This T cell receptor beta chain was sequenced for a study of blood T cell repertoires in COVID-19. From germline, CDR1 is WNHNN and CDR2 SYGVQD (reference sequence). The CDR3 has 13 amino acids. V lost 8 bases, J lost 4 bases, and 13 bases lay in between. Profiling relied on immunoSEQ multiplex PCR, and the TCRdb table lists in-frame clones only, not all of them. The profile shows fewer than 350,000 clones, approximately 88% of them singletons. J is TRBJ2-3 and V is TRBV10-1; weak D call: TRBD2 (5 bases). The material sequenced was peripheral blood. The TCR originated in a woman aged 30 to 39 with COVID-19, enrolled during active disease. CDR3 amino acids: CASAGGLSDTQYF. The CDR3 DNA follows: TGCGCCAGCGCTGGAGGACTTTCAGATACGCAGTATTTT.